Following are 5 T cell receptor beta chains from one sample sequenced in a study of T cell responses to AZD1222 COVID-19 vaccine. The protocol was immunoSEQ multiplex PCR, while the TCRdb copy is restricted to in-frame clones and leaves out a portion. The sample records approximately 120,000 clones, about 88% being singletons. Sequenced here: peripheral blood, sampled on day 0 of AZD1222 vaccination. Receptors originate from an adult in good health.

The chain couples TRBV10-2 to TRBJ1-6, with 8 bases fitting TRBD1. Germline values: CDR1 WSHSY, CDR2 SAAADI. J lost 10 bases, V lost 2 bases, and 4 bases had no gene match. This CDR3 comprises 14 residues. Here the CDR3 DNA reads TGCGCCAGCAGTGAGGCAGGGGGCTTCTCACCCCTCCACTTT. Translation gives CASSEAGGFSPLHF.

The rearrangement links TRBV3-1 (or the pseudogene TRBV3-2) to TRBJ1-6, with D possibly being TRBD1 (5 bases). Germline V gene lookup returns CDR1 LGHDT and CDR2 YNNKEL (reference sequence). The CDR3 is 15 residues long. V lost 4 bases and J 7 bases, leaving 14 bases between the germline ends. The CDR3 DNA sequence: TGTGCCAGCAGCCCCTCGCAGGGCCGAAATTCACCCCTCCACTTT. Protein product: CASSPSQGRNSPLHF.

The chain links TRBV7-2 to TRBJ2-1; 11 nucleotides agree with TRBD2. J lost 14 bases, V lost 5 bases, and 11 bases had no gene match. The CDR3 spans 14 residues. Germline V gene sequence: CDR1 SGHTA, CDR2 FQGNSA. For the CDR3, the DNA is TGTGCCAGCAGCGTACCGGGACTAGCGGATGGGGAGTTCTTC. Translation gives CASSVPGLADGEFF.

This chain uses TRBV7-8 with TRBJ1-1; 8 positions agree with TRBD1. V lost 1 base and J lost 4; bases outside the gene matches: 5. This CDR3 comprises 15 residues. From germline, CDR1 is SGHVS and CDR2 FQNEAQ. The CDR3 region is CASSLVGQAGTEAFF. DNA for the CDR3: TGTGCCAGCAGCTTAGTGGGACAGGCGGGCACTGAAGCTTTCTTT.

This clone showed up just a few times. The CDR3 nucleotides are TGCGCCAGCAGCCAAGAGTATGGAGATACGCAGTATTTT. Residues: CASSQEYGDTQYF. The J gene is TRBJ2-3, the V gene TRBV4-3, with unresolved D. Per the germline V gene, CDR1 is LGHNA and CDR2 is YSLEER. The CDR3 contains 13 residues. Deletions cut 0 bases from V and 5 bases from J, with 6 bases between.